The clone carrying this TCR beta chain was detected once. TCRdb keeps only in-frame clones here, not all; method: immunoSEQ multiplex PCR. The sample records a few hundred thousand clones, approximately 85% being singletons. This entry comes from a study of blood T cell repertoires in COVID-19. Germline CDR1 SGHRS, CDR2 YFSETQ. Trimming left V 5 bases short and J 1 base short, with 7 bases between. CDR3 size: 13 residues. The receptor was isolated from a woman aged 45-65 years with acute or convalescent COVID-19. The genes are TRBV5-1 and TRBJ1-5; no definite D call. Material: peripheral blood. DNA of the CDR3: TGCGCCAGCAGGCTGACAAGCAATCAGCCCCAGCATTTT. It is translated as CASRLTSNQPQHF. Full variable domain (missing parts from reference TRBV5-1 and TRBJ1-5): KAGVTQTPRYLIKTRGQQVTLSCSPISGHRSVSWYQQTPGQGLQFLFEYFSETQRNKGNFPGRFSGRQFSNSRSEMNVSTLELGDSALYLCASRLTSNQPQHFGDGTRLSIL.